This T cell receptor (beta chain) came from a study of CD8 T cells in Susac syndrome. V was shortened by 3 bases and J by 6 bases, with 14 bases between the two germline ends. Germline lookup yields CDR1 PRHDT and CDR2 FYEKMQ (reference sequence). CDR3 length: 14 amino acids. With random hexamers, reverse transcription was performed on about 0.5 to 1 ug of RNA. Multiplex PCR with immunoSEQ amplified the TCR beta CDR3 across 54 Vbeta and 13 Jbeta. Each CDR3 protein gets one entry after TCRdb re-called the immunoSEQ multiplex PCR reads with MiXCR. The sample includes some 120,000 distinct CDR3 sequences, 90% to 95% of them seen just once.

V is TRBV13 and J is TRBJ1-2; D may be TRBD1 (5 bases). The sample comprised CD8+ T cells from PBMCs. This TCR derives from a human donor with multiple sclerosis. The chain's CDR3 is CASSLQGEGDGYTF. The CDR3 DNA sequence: TGTGCCAGCAGCTTGCAGGGAGAAGGAGATGGCTACACCTTC.